The source of this TCR beta chain is a study of T cell responses to AZD1222 COVID-19 vaccine. Turning to the study itself: Pooled samples include second doses given at about 4 or 12 weeks.

Produced via immunoSEQ multiplex PCR; TCRdb's table is partial and in-frame only. The sample lists about 140,000 clones, roughly 90% occurring once. The CDR3 runs to 13 residues. Trimming removed 0 bases from V and 11 bases from J, with 8 bases in between. The germline V gene encodes CDR1 MNHEY and CDR2 SVGAGI. This sequence joins TRBV6-5 and TRBJ1-6; D is uncertain. Here the sequenced sample was peripheral blood, taken on day 0 of AZD1222 vaccination. The clonotype comes from an adult in good health. CDR3 residues: CASSYSMVTPLHF. In DNA form, the CDR3 reads TGTGCCAGCAGTTACTCTATGGTGACACCCCTCCACTTT.